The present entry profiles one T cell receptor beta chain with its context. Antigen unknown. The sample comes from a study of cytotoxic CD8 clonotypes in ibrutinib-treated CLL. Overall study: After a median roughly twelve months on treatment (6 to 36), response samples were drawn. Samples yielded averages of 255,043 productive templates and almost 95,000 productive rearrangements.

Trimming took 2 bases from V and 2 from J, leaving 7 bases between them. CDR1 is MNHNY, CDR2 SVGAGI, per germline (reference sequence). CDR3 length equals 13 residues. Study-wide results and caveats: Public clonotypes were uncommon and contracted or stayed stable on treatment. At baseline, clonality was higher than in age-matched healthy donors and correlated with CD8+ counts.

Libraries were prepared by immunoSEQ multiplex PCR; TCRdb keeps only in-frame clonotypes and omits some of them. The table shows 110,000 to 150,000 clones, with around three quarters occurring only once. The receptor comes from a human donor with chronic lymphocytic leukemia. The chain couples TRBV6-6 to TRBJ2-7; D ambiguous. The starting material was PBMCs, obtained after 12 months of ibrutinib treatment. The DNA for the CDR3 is TGTGCCAGCAGTTACACACCACCCTACGAGCAGTACTTC. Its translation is CASSYTPPYEQYF.